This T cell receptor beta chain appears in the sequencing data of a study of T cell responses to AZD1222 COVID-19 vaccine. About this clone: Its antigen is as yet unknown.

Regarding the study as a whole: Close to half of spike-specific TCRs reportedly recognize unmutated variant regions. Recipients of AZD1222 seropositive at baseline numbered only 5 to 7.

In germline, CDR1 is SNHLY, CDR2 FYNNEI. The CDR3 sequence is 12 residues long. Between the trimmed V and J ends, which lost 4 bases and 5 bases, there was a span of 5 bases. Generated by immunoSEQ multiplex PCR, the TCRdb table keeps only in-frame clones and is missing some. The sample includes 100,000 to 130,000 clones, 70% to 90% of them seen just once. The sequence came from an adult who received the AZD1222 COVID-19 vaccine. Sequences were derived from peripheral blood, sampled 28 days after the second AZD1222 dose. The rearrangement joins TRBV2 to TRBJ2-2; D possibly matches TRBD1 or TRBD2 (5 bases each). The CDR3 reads CASSGGTGELFF. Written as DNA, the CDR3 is TGTGCCAGCAGTGGGGGGACCGGGGAGCTGTTTTTT.